These 25 T cell receptor beta chains came from one sample sequenced in a study of blood T cells in healthy people across ages. Primed by a sample-barcoded 5' primer and a J-beta primer mix, a second PCR proceeded for about 7 to 12 cycles. TCRdb analysed the 5' RACE reads with MiXCR anew, one entry per CDR3 protein. The repertoire consists of some 790,000 distinct CDR3 sequences, with roughly 26% occurring once and the leading ten covering 17%. The specimen was blood. These receptor sequences come from an elderly woman in good health.

With regard to this clonotype: It may be a read error: a sequence one base away is much more abundant. The CDR3 nucleotides are TGCAGTGCTAGTGAGGGACAGGGCATCGACGAGCAGTACTTC. This gives the protein CSASEGQGIDEQYF. This chain connects TRBV20-1 to TRBJ2-7; 9 nucleotides align to TRBD1. The CDR3 runs to 14 residues. Germline V CDR1 and CDR2: DFQATT, SNEGSKA (reference sequence). J gave up 5 bases and V 3 bases, and 8 bases lay outside the gene matches.

Comment on this clonotype: This may be a read error, as it is one base from a much larger clone. The chain joins TRBV6-5 to TRBJ1-5; D call uncertain. Germline loops: CDR1 MNHEY, CDR2 SVGAGI. The CDR3 spans 13 residues. The CDR3 sequence is CAGSPYSNQPQHF. CDR3 in DNA: TGTGCCGGCAGTCCTTATAGCAATCAGCCCCAGCATTTT.

Remarks on this clonotype: One end of the junction fails to match germline, which may point to a read error. The rearrangement joins TRBV12-3 or TRBV12-4 to TRBJ2-1; D perhaps matches TRBD2 (7 bases). CDR3 size: 15 residues. CDR3 sequence reads: CASSQGGGIYNEPFF. The CDR3 coding sequence is TGTGCCAGCAGCCAAGGGGGGGGCATCTACAATGAGCCGTTCTTC.

This clonotype occurred many times. The rearrangement links TRBV28 to TRBJ2-6; 8 nucleotides line up with TRBD1. CDR1 is MDHEN and CDR2 is SYDVKM in the germline V gene. The length of the CDR3 is 16 residues. V shed 7 bases, J shed 0 bases, and the junction held 5 bases outside the gene matches. The CDR3 spells CASTLGTGSGANVLTF. DNA for the CDR3: TGTGCCAGCACACTAGGGACAGGCTCTGGGGCCAACGTCCTGACTTTC.

This chain links TRBV5-1 with TRBJ2-7, with 7 bases that match TRBD1. The CDR3 totals 11 residues. Germline assignment: CDR1 SGHRS and CDR2 YFSETQ. V shed 8 bases, J shed 5 bases, and the junction held 4 bases outside the gene matches. The CDR3 DNA follows: TGCGCCAGTACTACAGGGGACGAGCAGTACTTC. It codes for CASTTGDEQYF. Drawing the rest from reference TRBV5-1 and TRBJ2-7, the complete variable domain is KAGVTQTPRYLIKTRGQQVTLSCSPISGHRSVSWYQQTPGQGLQFLFEYFSETQRNKGNFPGRFSGRQFSNSRSEMNVSTLELGDSALYLCASTTGDEQYFGPGTRLTVT.

The table lists this clonotype with many counts. The chain carries TRBV5-5 and TRBJ2-7; possible D gene TRBD2, 5 bases. CDR1 is SGHKS, CDR2 YYEKEE, per germline (reference sequence). This CDR3 has 14 residues. The V gene lost 4 bases and the J gene lost 5 bases, with 16 bases spanning the gap. CDR3 sequence reads: CASSHQVATDEQYF. In DNA, the CDR3 is TGTGCCAGCAGCCACCAGGTAGCGACGGACGAGCAGTACTTC.

This clonotype occurred a few times. The CDR3 DNA is TGTGCCAGCAGTTACTCGAAGGGGATCCCCACCTCGAACACCGGGGAGCTGTTTTTT. As protein: CASSYSKGIPTSNTGELFF. The chain carries TRBV6-2 or TRBV6-3 and TRBJ2-2; possibly TRBD1 for D (5 bases). Germline V CDR1 and CDR2: MNHEY, SVGEGT. This CDR3 comprises 19 residues. V lost 0 bases and J lost 0, with 17 bases in between.

The genes are TRBV25-1 and TRBJ2-3; D is tentatively TRBD1 or TRBD2 (6 bases each). Trimming cost V 7 bases and J 8 bases, with 22 bases left between them. CDR1 and CDR2 (germline): MGHDK, SYGVNS. The CDR3 sequence is 15 residues long. CDR3 DNA sequence: TGTGCCAGCACCGGAGGGGTTACAGGGCGAGGTACGCAGTATTTT. Translation: CASTGGVTGRGTQYF.

The rearrangement links TRBV5-1 to TRBJ2-2; 10 nucleotides line up with TRBD1. The CDR3 totals 16 residues. With V trimmed by 0 bases and J by 6 bases, 5 bases remained unmatched. The V gene's germline CDR1 is SGHRS and CDR2 YFSETQ. CDR3 DNA: TGCGCCAGCAGCTTGGAGGGACAGGGGCAGGCCGGGGAGCTGTTTTTT. Amino acid sequence: CASSLEGQGQAGELFF.

This clonotype has at least ten counts. This chain connects TRBV6-1 to TRBJ2-3; D ambiguous. This CDR3 region has 15 residues. Germline V gene sequence: CDR1 MNHNS, CDR2 SASEGT. V was trimmed by 3 bases and J by 0 bases, leaving 10 bases between them. The CDR3 DNA reads TGTGCCAGCAGTGACCCTGGGGTGAGCACAGATACGCAGTATTTT. It encodes CASSDPGVSTDTQYF.

The V gene is TRBV19, the J gene TRBJ2-5; tentatively, D is TRBD1 (5 bases). The CDR3 is 11 residues long. The germline gives CDR1 LNHDA, CDR2 SQIVND (reference sequence). V was trimmed by 2 bases and J by 8 bases, leaving 6 bases between them. CDR3 loop: CASSIQGTQYF. CDR3 coding DNA: TGTGCCAGTAGTATACAGGGAACCCAGTACTTC.

Only a few counts were recorded for this clonotype. The rearrangement links TRBV7-2 to TRBJ1-1; D is uncertain. The CDR3 consists of 13 residues. The V end lost 6 bases, the J end lost 0 bases, and 8 bases lay between the germline ends. Per germline, CDR1 SGHTA and CDR2 FQGNSA. The CDR3 sequence is CASREDMNTEAFF. As DNA, the CDR3 is TGTGCCAGCAGGGAAGACATGAACACTGAAGCTTTCTTT.

This clonotype has more than one count but fewer than ten. The rearrangement links TRBV14 to TRBJ2-1, with TRBD2 identical over 10 bases. In germline, CDR1 is SGHDN, CDR2 FVKESK. J lost 4 bases, V lost 1 base, and 13 bases had no gene match. This CDR3 has 19 amino acids. The DNA of the CDR3 is TGTGCCAGCAGCCAAGGTGGAAGCGGGGGGGCCTTTCGGTACAATGAGCAGTTCTTC. Protein sequence: CASSQGGSGGAFRYNEQFF.

In DNA, the CDR3 is TGCGCCAGCAGTGATGGCTTCAATCAGCCCCAGCATTTT. It encodes CASSDGFNQPQHF. V gene TRBV10-1 combines with J gene TRBJ1-5; the D is unclear. Germline assignment: CDR1 WNHNN and CDR2 SYGVQD (reference sequence). There are 13 residues in the CDR3. The germline V and J ends were trimmed by 3 bases and 3 bases, with 6 bases remaining between them.

The chain combines TRBV7-2 with TRBJ1-3; 7 positions match TRBD1. CDR1 is SGHTA and CDR2 is FQGNSA in the germline V gene. V lost 3 bases, J lost 2 bases, and 1 base stayed unmatched. CDR3 length equals 14 residues. For the CDR3, the DNA is TGTGCCAGCAGCTTTGACAGGGCTGGAAACACCATATATTTT. This translates into CASSFDRAGNTIYF.

This clonotype was picked up many times. The chain employs TRBV12-3 or TRBV12-4 and TRBJ1-5, with D maybe TRBD1 (6 bases). V lost 6 bases and J 4 bases, leaving 16 bases between the germline ends. There are 15 residues in the CDR3. The CDR3 bases are TGTGCCAGCAGCCGAAACGGGACACCTAATCAGCCCCAGCATTTT. As protein: CASSRNGTPNQPQHF.

Comments on this clonotype: A much larger clone differs from this one at a single base, so this may be a read error. This chain links TRBV27 with TRBJ1-2, with D unresolved. Looked up from germline, CDR1 is MNHEY and CDR2 is SMNVEV (reference sequence). V was cut by 5 bases and J by 7 bases, with 23 bases left in between. The CDR3 runs to 16 residues. CDR3 in DNA: TGTGCCAGCAGTCCTAACCCGGGATCTTTATCCTGTGGCTACACCTTC. Protein sequence: CASSPNPGSLSCGYTF.

Concerning this clonotype itself: This may be a read error: a much more frequent sequence differs by one nucleotide. This sequence joins TRBV29-1 and TRBJ2-1; D is undetermined. Germline values: CDR1 SQVTM, CDR2 ANQGSEA. The V gene lost 6 bases and the J gene lost 10 bases, with 19 bases spanning the gap. The CDR3 totals 13 residues. CDR3 sequence reads: CSVFPRFSYEQFF. The CDR3, as DNA: TGCAGCGTATTCCCCAGGTTCTCCTACGAGCAGTTCTTC.

The sample holds a few counts of this clonotype. The gene calls are TRBV30 and TRBJ1-1, with 7 positions matching TRBD1. The germline gives CDR1 GTSNPN, CDR2 SVGIG (reference sequence). The CDR3 loop spans 13 amino acids. After removal of 3 bases from V and 4 bases from J, the junction contained 5 bases not matched to a gene. CDR3 protein: CAWRGDRVTEAFF. CDR3 in DNA: TGTGCCTGGAGAGGAGACAGGGTCACTGAAGCTTTCTTT.

The J gene is TRBJ2-5, the V gene TRBV5-6; 8 nucleotides line up with TRBD1. CDR1 and CDR2 (germline): SGHDT, YYEEEE. Trimming at V came to 4 bases and at J to 4 bases, leaving 12 bases not matched to a gene. The CDR3 consists of 16 residues. CDR3 in DNA: TGTGCCAGCAGCAGCTGGACAGGGATTGGTGGAGAGACCCAGTACTTC. Encoded protein: CASSSWTGIGGETQYF.

This clonotype has only one observation. The chain is built from TRBV29-1 and TRBJ2-7, with D tentatively TRBD1 (6 bases). This CDR3 spans 12 amino acids. Germline CDR1 reads SQVTM; CDR2 reads ANQGSEA. The CDR3 DNA sequence: TGCAACGATCCGGGACATACCTACGAGCAGTACTTC. Protein sequence: CNDPGHTYEQYF.

The chain combines TRBV5-1 with TRBJ2-1, with TRBD1 as a possible D gene (6 bases). The end of the DNA aligns better with TRBJ2-7, so the J call may be wrong. The CDR3 covers 15 residues. Germline V CDR1 and CDR2: SGHRS, YFSETQ. The CDR3 region is CASSLQGNSYNEQYF. CDR3 coding DNA: TGCGCCAGCAGCCTACAGGGCAACTCCTACAATGAGCAGTACTTC.

The rearrangement uses TRBV7-2 and TRBJ2-4, with TRBD1 as a possible D gene (5 bases). The DNA end is a closer match to TRBJ2-7, so the J assignment may be wrong. Per the germline V gene, CDR1 is SGHTA and CDR2 is FQGNSA. This CDR3 contains 15 residues. DNA for the CDR3: TGTGCCAGCAGCTTAGCGGGCAGGGTCTTACACGAGCAGTACTTC. Its translation is CASSLAGRVLHEQYF.

Ten or more counts support this clonotype. The chain links TRBV7-2 to TRBJ2-2; D might be TRBD1 or TRBD2, each matching 6 bases. Trimming removed 7 bases from V and 4 bases from J, with 16 bases in between. Germline loops: CDR1 SGHTA, CDR2 FQGNSA. This CDR3 has 15 amino acids. CDR3 sequence reads: CASMPDRAGTGELFF. The CDR3 DNA sequence: TGTGCCAGCATGCCGGACAGAGCGGGCACCGGGGAGCTGTTTTTT.

This clonotype was counted between two and nine times. This could be a read error, since a much larger clone is one nucleotide away. The chain uses TRBV18 and TRBJ2-5; D uncertain. Germline-derived CDR1 and CDR2 are KGHSH and LQKENI. There are 13 residues in the CDR3. CDR3 in amino acids: CASPPTNQETQYF. DNA for the CDR3: TGTGCCAGCCCACCAACAAACCAAGAGACCCAGTACTTC.